A single sample is the source of the 22 T cell receptor beta chains below, sequenced in a study of graft-versus-host responses after intestinal transplantation. Libraries were prepared by immunoSEQ multiplex PCR; TCRdb keeps only in-frame clonotypes and omits some of them. The table records about 100,000 clones, about 90% of them present only once. Their antigens remain unidentified. This specimen was unstimulated CD4+ T cells sorted from spleen or lymph node cells, taken before transplant. Receptors originate from a human donor who was the organ donor for an intestinal transplant.

The V call is TRBV19, the J call TRBJ1-2, with no clear D. Trimming left V 5 bases short and J 4 bases short, with 8 bases between. The CDR3 totals 12 residues. Germline CDR1 is LNHDA and CDR2 is SQIVND (reference sequence). The DNA for the CDR3 is TGTGCCAGTAGTCGGACGGGCTATGGCTACACCTTC. Residues: CASSRTGYGYTF.

The chain carries TRBV7-9 and TRBJ1-2, with no clear D. Trimming removed 3 bases from V and 8 bases from J, with 13 bases in between. The germline gives CDR1 SEHNR, CDR2 FQNEAQ (reference sequence). The CDR3 covers 13 residues. CDR3: CASSFSTMRGYTF. CDR3 coding DNA: TGTGCCAGCAGCTTCTCAACTATGAGGGGCTACACCTTC.

This clone was recorded a few times. The same CDR3 arises from other DNA sequences in this sample as well. The V and J genes are TRBV19 and TRBJ1-1; no clear D. CDR3 size: 12 residues. CDR1 is LNHDA and CDR2 is SQIVND in the germline V gene (reference sequence). V shed 6 bases and J shed 1 base, with 6 bases lying between them. The CDR3: CASRDRNTEAFF. The CDR3 DNA reads TGTGCCAGTAGGGACCGGAACACTGAAGCTTTCTTT.

The chain carries TRBV18 and TRBJ2-5; maybe TRBD2 (6 bases). The J call may be incorrect, as the DNA end agrees better with TRBJ2-7. The germline V gene has CDR1 KGHSH and CDR2 LQKENI. The CDR3 length is 14 residues. CDR3 coding DNA: TGTGCCAGCTCACCGCTCGGGAGTTCCTACGAGCAGTACTTC. This codes for CASSPLGSSYEQYF.

J is TRBJ2-3 and V is TRBV6-5, with 7 nucleotides matching TRBD1. J gave up 2 bases and V 8 bases, and 10 bases lay outside the gene matches. CDR1 is MNHEY and CDR2 is SVGAGI in the germline V gene. The CDR3 spans 15 residues. DNA of the CDR3: TGTGCCAGCGCAGCTCGGGACAGCAACACAGATACGCAGTATTTT. It specifies CASAARDSNTDTQYF.

This chain connects TRBV18 to TRBJ1-1, with D perhaps TRBD1 (5 bases). The CDR3 extends over 14 amino acids. V lost 4 bases and J 0 bases, leaving 9 bases between the germline ends. CDR1 and CDR2 from the germline V gene are KGHSH and LQKENI. In DNA, the CDR3 is TGTGCCAGCTCACAGGGGCTCATGAACACTGAAGCTTTCTTT. It codes for CASSQGLMNTEAFF. Using reference TRBV18 and TRBJ1-1 for the parts outside the CDR3, the full variable domain is NAGVMQNPRHLVRRRGQEARLRCSPMKGHSHVYWYRQLPEEGLKFMVYLQKENIIDESGMPKERFSAEFPKEGPSILRIQQVVRGDSAAYFCASSQGLMNTEAFFGQGTRLTVV.

The rearrangement uses TRBV30 and TRBJ1-2; 8 bases map to TRBD1. J lost 8 bases, V lost 2 bases, and 10 bases had no gene match. CDR1 is GTSNPN, CDR2 SVGIG, per germline (reference sequence). The CDR3 is made up of 14 amino acids. CDR3 DNA: TGTGCCTGGAGTCCCCAGACAGGGGCATACGGCTACACCTTC. It specifies CAWSPQTGAYGYTF.

The V gene is TRBV11-1, the J gene TRBJ1-2; D unclear. CDR1 and CDR2 from the germline V gene are SGHAT and FQDESV (reference sequence). V shed 6 bases and J shed 3 bases, with 20 bases lying between them. The CDR3 is made up of 16 amino acids. Here the CDR3 reads CASRPGRTQPDYGYTF. CDR3 sequence (DNA): TGTGCCAGCAGACCAGGTCGTACCCAACCTGACTATGGCTACACCTTC.

Only one count was recorded for this clone. The chain recombines TRBV28 with TRBJ1-2, with no clear D. Germline V lookup: CDR1 MDHEN, CDR2 SYDVKM. This CDR3 comprises 14 residues. The germline V and J ends were trimmed by 5 bases and 0 bases, with 10 bases remaining between them. The CDR3 DNA reads as TGTGCCAGCAGTCCGATCCACTCTAACTATGGCTACACCTTC. Protein: CASSPIHSNYGYTF.

This clone appeared a few times. The chain joins TRBV5-1 to TRBJ1-3; possible D gene TRBD1, 5 bases. This CDR3 is 16 amino acids long. Germline loops: CDR1 SGHRS, CDR2 YFSETQ. V lost 0 bases and J lost 4, with 14 bases in between. The DNA of the CDR3 is TGCGCCAGCAGCTTGGAGTTCCAGGGAAAGGGAAACACCATATATTTT. This translates into CASSLEFQGKGNTIYF.

As for this clone: An end of the junction differs from the germline gene, which may be a read error. The chain is built from TRBV7-9 and TRBJ2-7, with TRBD2 matching over 7 bases. Germline V gene lookup returns CDR1 SEHNR and CDR2 FQNEAQ (reference sequence). The CDR3 loop spans 14 amino acids. CDR3 sequence reads: CASSLGGLAVDWFF. The CDR3 DNA sequence: TGTGCCAGCAGCTTAGGGGGTCTAGCGGTGGATTGGTTCTTC.

The chain carries TRBV6-5 and TRBJ2-7; the match to TRBD1 covers 11 bases. The CDR3 is 14 residues long. V trimming: 5 bases; J trimming: 7 bases; junction bases outside the gene matches: 7. Germline CDR1 MNHEY, CDR2 SVGAGI. The CDR3 bases are TGTGCCAGCAGTGGTTGGGACAGGGGGTTTGAGCAGTACTTC. As protein: CASSGWDRGFEQYF.

The V call is TRBV6-1, the J call TRBJ1-2, with unresolved D. The V end lost 0 bases, the J end lost 2 bases, and 13 bases lay between the germline ends. The germline V gene has CDR1 MNHNS and CDR2 SASEGT. CDR3 length: 16 amino acids. CDR3 nucleotide sequence: TGTGCCAGCAGTGAAGCGATCCAGGCTCCCAACTATGGCTACACCTTC. Translation: CASSEAIQAPNYGYTF.

This clone was found once. This chain links TRBV6-4 with TRBJ2-2; 7 bases agree with TRBD2. This CDR3 is 13 amino acids long. In germline, CDR1 is MRHNA, CDR2 SNTAGT. The J segment lost 3 bases and the V segment lost 5 bases, leaving 0 bases of the junction unmatched. In DNA, the CDR3 is TGTGCCAGCAGTCTAGCGGACACCGGGGAGCTGTTTTTT. Translation gives CASSLADTGELFF.

V usage is TRBV7-2 and J usage is TRBJ2-2, with 9 bases that match TRBD2. The V segment lost 6 bases and the J segment 1 base; nucleotides outside the gene matches: 9. Germline assignment: CDR1 SGHTA and CDR2 FQGNSA. The CDR3 has 17 amino acids. The CDR3 DNA sequence: TGTGCCAGCAGACCACATAGCGGGGGTCTGAACACCGGGGAGCTGTTTTTT. Its translation: CASRPHSGGLNTGELFF. The full variable domain, completed using reference TRBV7-2 and TRBJ2-2, is GAGVSQSPSNKVTEKGKDVELRCDPISGHTALYWYRQSLGQGLEFLIYFQGNSAPDKSGLPSDRFSAERTGGSVSTLTIQRTQQEDSAVYLCASRPHSGGLNTGELFFGEGSRLTVL.

The CDR3 DNA reads TGTGCCAGCAGCTTGGGACAGGACAAAAACATTCAGTACTTC. This translates into CASSLGQDKNIQYF. This chain connects TRBV5-4 to TRBJ2-4; a weak D match, TRBD1 (6 bases). CDR3 size: 14 residues. The V and J ends lost 0 bases and 3 bases respectively, with 7 bases between them. Germline V lookup: CDR1 SGHNT, CDR2 YYREEE (reference sequence). Complete variable domain (other parts from reference TRBV5-4 and TRBJ2-4): ETGVTQSPTHLIKTRGQQVTLRCSSQSGHNTVSWYQQALGQGPQFIFQYYREEENGRGNFPPRFSGLQFPNYSSELNVNALELDDSALYLCASSLGQDKNIQYFGAGTRLSVL.

The V and J genes are TRBV4-2 and TRBJ2-1; 9 nucleotides agree with TRBD2. V was clipped by 1 base and J by 7 bases; unmatched bases: 11. CDR3 length: 17 residues. Germline V CDR1 and CDR2: LGHNA, YNFKEQ. CDR3 DNA: TGTGCCAGCAGCCAAGCTTCCGGGACTAGCTGGGTGAATGAGCAGTTCTTC. This codes for CASSQASGTSWVNEQFF.

The chain links TRBV5-6 to TRBJ1-5, with a possible D match to TRBD1 (5 bases). The germline CDR1 and CDR2 sequences are SGHDT and YYEEEE. The V end was cut by 0 bases, the J end by 6 bases, with 19 bases between. There are 17 residues in the CDR3. The CDR3: CASSLGRGSYFSQPQHF. The CDR3 DNA reads as TGTGCCAGCAGCTTGGGTCGGGGGTCATATTTCAGTCAGCCCCAGCATTTT.

This rearrangement joins TRBV10-3 to TRBJ1-3, with 7 bases matching TRBD1. The germline gives CDR1 ENHRY, CDR2 SYGVKD. V was clipped by 9 bases and J by 4 bases; unmatched bases: 6. The CDR3 has 13 amino acids. The CDR3 is CAISLGQGNTIYF. The CDR3 region has the DNA TGTGCCATTTCCTTGGGACAGGGAAACACCATATATTTT.

This clone was counted once. CDR3 residues: CASSQGRGAGFNEQFF. CDR3 DNA: TGTGCCAGCAGCCAGGGGCGGGGGGCAGGGTTTAATGAGCAGTTCTTC. The rearrangement joins TRBV7-2 to TRBJ2-1; 8 nucleotides align to TRBD2. Germline values: CDR1 SGHTA, CDR2 FQGNSA. This CDR3 spans 16 amino acids. V was clipped by 5 bases and J by 7 bases; unmatched bases: 13.

The chain links TRBV19 to TRBJ1-2, with 7 bases aligning to TRBD1. The trim removed 5 bases at V and 6 bases at J, leaving 9 bases unmatched. The CDR3 has 14 residues. Germline V gives CDR1 LNHDA, CDR2 SQIVND (reference sequence). CDR3 protein: CASSSKDRWHGYTF. The DNA of the CDR3 is TGTGCCAGTAGTTCGAAGGACAGGTGGCATGGCTACACCTTC.

The chain combines TRBV4-2 with TRBJ2-2, with 10 bases lining up with TRBD2. The CDR3 consists of 16 residues. Germline trimming cut 3 bases from V and 6 bases from J; bases unmatched to any gene: 7. CDR1 is LGHNA, CDR2 YNFKEQ, per germline. The CDR3 bases are TGTGCCAGCAGCCATCTACTAGCGGGGTTAGCCGGGGAGCTGTTTTTT. Protein sequence: CASSHLLAGLAGELFF.